A single sample is the source of the 22 T cell receptor beta chains below, sequenced in a study of human T cells and chemical hapten exposure. Indicated time point: pre-sensitization, week 0. Treatment here: therapeutic diphenylcyclopropenone sensitization with weekly scalp DPC. TCRdb used MiXCR to reprocess the RACE reads, holding one entry per CDR3 protein. The table records some 39,000 distinct CDR3 sequences, around 7.6% of them present only once. Sequenced material: whole blood, taken in connection with sensitization to the hapten diphenylcyclopropenone (DPC). Receptors were obtained from a woman aged 45-60 years with alopecia areata. Some clones in this sample may be carry-over from other donors' samples.

With regard to this clonotype: Given a much more abundant clone one base away, this may be a read error. The chain links TRBV12-5 to TRBJ2-7; 8 nucleotides agree with TRBD2. This CDR3 has 15 residues. CDR1 is LGHNT, CDR2 FRNRAP, per germline. The junction had 5 bases not matched to a gene; V was cut back by 1 base and J by 3 bases. The CDR3 DNA reads TGTGCTAGTGGTTTGGAGAGCGGGAGAGGCTACGAGCAGTACTTC. Amino acids: CASGLESGRGYEQYF.

This clonotype was detected ten times or more. The chain uses TRBV18 and TRBJ2-5, with 12 bases lining up with TRBD2. V shed 3 bases and J 4 bases; nucleotides not matched to a gene: 6. The CDR3 totals 16 residues. The germline gives CDR1 KGHSH, CDR2 LQKENI. The CDR3 DNA is TGTGCCAGCTCACCCCCTACACTAGCGGGAGGAGAGACCCAGTACTTC. As protein: CASSPPTLAGGETQYF.

This clonotype has a count of ten or more. The V and J genes are TRBV7-6 and TRBJ1-3; the D gene is possibly TRBD1 (5 bases). Trimming shortened V by 5 bases and J by 0 bases, and 11 bases separated the two germline ends. The CDR3 is made up of 15 amino acids. Germline V lookup: CDR1 SGHVS, CDR2 FNYEAQ. The CDR3: CASSIRAFSGNTIYF. CDR3 DNA: TGTGCCAGCAGCATCAGGGCCTTCTCTGGAAACACCATATATTTT.

In this sample, this clonotype turned up many times. The chain has TRBV12-3 or TRBV12-4 and TRBJ1-1; D uncertain. The CDR3 length is 14 residues. The ends were cut back, 0 bases at V and 2 bases at J, with 7 bases in the middle. In DNA, the CDR3 is TGTGCCAGCAGTTTAGCAGGCCAAAACACTGAAGCTTTCTTT. Its protein product is CASSLAGQNTEAFF.

This clonotype was counted ten times or more. This chain joins TRBV5-5 and TRBJ2-5; 12 nucleotides match TRBD2. The CDR3 contains 16 residues. V trimming: 5 bases; J trimming: 3 bases; junction bases outside the gene matches: 8. CDR1 and CDR2 from the germline V gene are SGHKS and YYEKEE (reference sequence). The CDR3 region is CASRRSTSGREETQYF. The CDR3 nucleotides read TGTGCCAGCAGGCGATCGACTAGCGGGAGAGAAGAGACCCAGTACTTC.

This clonotype was counted many times. V and J are TRBV11-2 and TRBJ1-5, with no clear D. The CDR3 loop spans 13 amino acids. V gave up 5 bases and J gave up 0 bases, with 5 bases separating them. Germline CDR1 SGHAT, CDR2 FQNNGV. The CDR3 DNA is TGTGCCAGCAGCCCAAATAGCAATCAGCCCCAGCATTTT. Translation: CASSPNSNQPQHF.

This clonotype occurred many times. The chain joins TRBV30 to TRBJ1-3; tentatively, D is TRBD1 (5 bases). Germline V gene sequence: CDR1 GTSNPN, CDR2 SVGIG (reference sequence). The length of the CDR3 is 12 residues. Trimming took 5 bases from V and 6 from J, leaving 11 bases between them. CDR3 nucleotides: TGTGCCTGGGCCGCGGGGCTAAACACCATATATTTT. Its protein is CAWAAGLNTIYF.

The chain is built from TRBV28 and TRBJ2-7; TRBD2 agrees at 8 bases. J lost 3 bases, V lost 6 bases, and 1 base had no gene match. This CDR3 is built from 12 residues. Germline CDR1 MDHEN, CDR2 SYDVKM. The CDR3 coding sequence is TGTGCCAGCAGCAGCGGGAGCTACGAGCAGTACTTC. Translated: CASSSGSYEQYF.

This clonotype was counted many times. J is TRBJ1-6 and V is TRBV18; D remains unclear. This CDR3 comprises 14 residues. Trimming removed 0 bases at V and 5 bases at J, with 5 bases between. Germline CDR1 KGHSH, CDR2 LQKENI. For the CDR3, the DNA is TGTGCCAGCTCACCACCGACAAATAATTCACCCCTCCACTTT. Protein: CASSPPTNNSPLHF.

This clonotype appeared many times. The chain's CDR3 is CASTRGGFNEKLFF. The DNA of the CDR3 is TGTGCCAGCACACGAGGGGGATTTAATGAAAAACTGTTTTTT. The rearrangement links TRBV7-6 to TRBJ1-4; D is perhaps TRBD1 (6 bases). Between the trimmed V and J ends, which lost 7 bases and 4 bases, there was a span of 13 bases. Per the germline V gene, CDR1 is SGHVS and CDR2 is FNYEAQ. This CDR3 spans 14 amino acids. Full variable domain (missing parts from reference TRBV7-6 and TRBJ1-4): GAGVSQSPRYKVTKRGQDVALRCDPISGHVSLYWYRQALGQGPEFLTYFNYEAQQDKSGLPNDRFSAERPEGSISTLTIQRTEQRDSAMYRCASTRGGFNEKLFFGSGTQLSVL.

This clonotype was found many times. The chain carries TRBV30 and TRBJ2-3; no clear D gene. CDR1 and CDR2 from the germline V gene are GTSNPN and SVGIG (reference sequence). The CDR3 has 12 amino acids. V was pared by 0 bases and J by 7 bases, with 8 bases between. In DNA, the CDR3 is TGTGCCTGGAGTGTAGCCTCACATACGCAGTATTTT. Translation: CAWSVASHTQYF.

This clonotype was observed many times. The chain has TRBV7-2 and TRBJ2-6; 7 bases match TRBD2. Per the germline V gene, CDR1 is SGHTA and CDR2 is FQGNSA. There are 18 residues in the CDR3. After removal of 2 bases from V and 1 base from J, the junction contained 8 bases not matched to a gene. The CDR3 is CASSLPGLSFSGANVLTF. The CDR3 DNA reads TGTGCCAGCAGCTTACCGGGACTATCCTTTTCTGGGGCCAACGTCCTGACTTTC.

This chain links TRBV19 with TRBJ1-1; no reliable D call. CDR1 is LNHDA and CDR2 is SQIVND in the germline V gene (reference sequence). V lost 5 bases and J lost 1, with 11 bases in between. The CDR3 length is 14 residues. CDR3 sequence (DNA): TGTGCCAGTAGTGTTTCGGGCCCGAACACTGAAGCTTTCTTT. Its protein product is CASSVSGPNTEAFF.

This clonotype was seen many times. The CDR3 DNA reads TGTGCCAGCAGCAGGGGGCAAAGCAATCAGCCCCAGCATTTT. The encoded protein is CASSRGQSNQPQHF. The gene calls are TRBV2 and TRBJ1-5; 8 bases match TRBD1. CDR3 length: 14 residues. CDR1 and CDR2 from the germline V gene are SNHLY and FYNNEI. Trimming removed 6 bases from V and 1 base from J; junction bases left unmatched: 2.

This clonotype was counted ten times or more. The rearrangement joins TRBV7-9 to TRBJ1-5; tentatively, D is TRBD1 (5 bases). This CDR3 comprises 14 residues. Trimming pared 5 bases from V and 11 bases from J, leaving 19 bases between. Germline V gene data show CDR1 as SEHNR and CDR2 as FQNEAQ (reference sequence). The DNA for the CDR3 is TGTGCCAGCAGCCCTGAAGACAGAACCCAGTCCCAGCATTTT. This translates into CASSPEDRTQSQHF.

The chain employs TRBV11-2 and TRBJ1-1, with a possible D match to TRBD1 (6 bases). V gave up 4 bases and J gave up 6 bases, with 24 bases separating them. Germline-derived CDR1 and CDR2 are SGHAT and FQNNGV. This CDR3 is built from 17 residues. The CDR3 bases are TGTGCCAGCAGCTCCCTATCCCCAATGCGGGGGGCATCTGAAGCTTTCTTT. This translates into CASSSLSPMRGASEAFF.

This clonotype was counted ten times or more. The chain carries TRBV25-1 and TRBJ2-3, with D tentatively TRBD1 (6 bases). This CDR3 spans 13 amino acids. Trimming left V 8 bases short and J 2 bases short, with 11 bases between. Germline loops: CDR1 MGHDK, CDR2 SYGVNS. CDR3 bases: TGTGCCAGCCAGGACAGCTCCACAGATACGCAGTATTTT. Amino acids: CASQDSSTDTQYF.

This clonotype occurred many times. This chain links TRBV3-1 with TRBJ2-7; maybe TRBD1 (5 bases). The CDR3 runs 15 residues. The ends were cut back, 5 bases at V and 1 base at J, with 15 bases in the middle. Germline V gives CDR1 LGHDT, CDR2 YNNKEL (reference sequence). The chain's CDR3 is CASSLARVGSYEQYF. DNA for the CDR3: TGTGCCAGCAGCTTGGCCAGGGTAGGTTCCTACGAGCAGTACTTC.

This clonotype occurred many times. This chain joins TRBV3-1 and TRBJ2-1; 7 positions match TRBD2. Germline CDR1 and CDR2: LGHDT and YNNKEL (reference sequence). V gave up 0 bases and J gave up 7 bases; unmatched junction bases: 9. The CDR3 length is 16 residues. CDR3 nucleotides: TGTGCCAGCAGCCAAGACCCTGGCGGGAGCTCGAATGAGCAGTTCTTC. As protein: CASSQDPGGSSNEQFF.

J is TRBJ2-2 and V is TRBV30, with TRBD2 identical over 8 bases. Germline CDR1 is GTSNPN and CDR2 is SVGIG (reference sequence). V trimming: 0 bases; J trimming: 7 bases; junction bases outside the gene matches: 10. There are 16 residues in the CDR3. The CDR3 sequence: CAWSVSREGLVGELFF. For the CDR3, the DNA is TGTGCCTGGAGTGTATCCCGGGAGGGCCTTGTCGGGGAGCTGTTTTTT. The full variable domain, its missing parts supplied by reference TRBV30 and TRBJ2-2, is SQTIHQWPATLVQPVGSPLSLECTVEGTSNPNLYWYRQAAGRGLQLLFYSVGIGQISSEVPQNLSASRPQDRQFILSSKKLLLSDSGFYLCAWSVSREGLVGELFFGEGSRLTVL.

This clonotype was recorded a few times. The chain links TRBV2 to TRBJ2-3; 9 bases map to TRBD2. This CDR3 has 17 residues. Losses at the gene ends were 0 bases for V and 2 bases for J; bases not matched to a gene: 6. Germline assignment: CDR1 SNHLY and CDR2 FYNNEI. The CDR3 is CASSEAVAGALTDTQYF. CDR3 nucleotides: TGTGCCAGCAGTGAAGCGGTAGCGGGAGCCCTCACAGATACGCAGTATTTT.

The sample holds a few counts of this clonotype. The genes are TRBV6-6 and TRBJ2-5; D is tentatively TRBD1 or TRBD2 (5 bases each). The V end was cut by 8 bases, the J end by 2 bases, with 21 bases between. Germline assignment: CDR1 MNHNY and CDR2 SVGAGI (reference sequence). CDR3 length: 16 residues. The CDR3 bases are TGTGCCAGCCGCCGGGACCACTCCTCCGGGCAAGAGACCCAGTACTTC. It is translated as CASRRDHSSGQETQYF.